Sequencing of this TCR beta chain was carried out in a study of Ad26.COV2.S vaccination and SARS-CoV-2 variants. Assay: immunoSEQ multiplex PCR; the TCRdb copy retains only in-frame clones and omits some. Among under 250,000 clones listed, 87% were seen once. Sample treatment: 19 received Ad26.COV2.S at low or high dose, single or two shots; about 5 received placebo; per-sample allocation not given. Collection of samples fell on day 63 after the first vaccine or placebo injection. Its platform was an Ad26 vector, and its expressed antigen was Wuhan-strain SARS-CoV-2 spike. CDR3 length equals 15 residues. J gave up 8 bases and V 4 bases, and 7 bases lay outside the gene matches. CDR1 is SEHNR, CDR2 FQNEAQ, per germline (reference sequence).

Specimen: peripheral blood, collected in a trial of Ad26.COV2.S vaccine versus placebo. The rearrangement joins TRBV7-9 to TRBJ1-4, with TRBD1 matching 10 bases. The TCR originated in a person aged 18-65 years who received the Ad26.COV2.S COVID-19 vaccine or a placebo. The CDR3 DNA is TGTGCCAGCAGCTCGTCCGGGACAGGGGCCGAAAAACTGTTTTTT. Protein: CASSSSGTGAEKLFF.